The clone carrying this T cell receptor (beta chain) is a singleton in its sample. This table comes from immunoSEQ multiplex PCR, and its TCRdb copy is limited to in-frame clones, with some not included. The sample records tens of thousands of clones, about 87% being singletons. This specimen comes from a study of identifying expanded T cells in peripheral blood. Sequencing was carried out using blood. This TCR was recovered from a person aged 18 to 70 in good health.

Written as DNA, the CDR3 is TGCGCCAGCAGCCCGGACATCCTCGGCGTGGGGAACACTGAAGCTTTCTTT. This codes for CASSPDILGVGNTEAFF. The chain couples TRBV5-1 to TRBJ1-1, with D tentatively TRBD1 (5 bases). The germline V gene encodes CDR1 SGHRS and CDR2 YFSETQ. The CDR3 contains 17 residues. The V and J ends lost 4 bases and 1 base respectively, with 20 bases between them. The full variable domain, completed using reference TRBV5-1 and TRBJ1-1, is KAGVTQTPRYLIKTRGQQVTLSCSPISGHRSVSWYQQTPGQGLQFLFEYFSETQRNKGNFPGRFSGRQFSNSRSEMNVSTLELGDSALYLCASSPDILGVGNTEAFFGQGTRLTVV.